Here is one T cell receptor beta chain with its context. The table came from immunoSEQ multiplex PCR; TCRdb's copy has only in-frame clones and leaves some out. The sample lists about 210,000 clones, approximately 80% occurring once. This sample is drawn from a study of blood T cell repertoires in COVID-19. Study-level background: The origin of the acute and convalescent COVID-19 samples was the United States, Italy and Spain.

This TCR came from a man aged 25-45 years with acute COVID-19. Material for sequencing was PBMCs or T cells enriched from blood (not recorded which).

In DNA form, the CDR3 reads TGTGCCAGCAGTTACTCGGGACAGAACTATGGCTACACCTTC. Translation gives CASSYSGQNYGYTF. This chain uses TRBV6-2 or TRBV6-3 with TRBJ1-2; TRBD1 matches at 7 bases. Per germline, CDR1 MNHEY and CDR2 SVGEGT. The junction had 0 bases not matched to a gene; V was cut back by 0 bases and J by 2 bases. The CDR3 spans 14 residues.